This T cell receptor beta chain was recorded in a study of T cell changes during pregnancy in multiple sclerosis. The germline V and J ends were trimmed by 3 bases and 8 bases, with 17 bases remaining between them. This CDR3 is 15 amino acids long. CDR1 and CDR2 (germline): ENHRY, SYGVKD. This table comes from immunoSEQ multiplex PCR, and its TCRdb copy is limited to in-frame clones, with some not included. The table shows around 50,000 clones, with around 90% occurring only once. The TCR originated in a female donor in good health, enrolled as a control in a pregnancy study. This chain connects TRBV10-3 to TRBJ2-1; tentatively, D is TRBD2 (6 bases). The input for sequencing was CD4+ T cells from peripheral blood mononuclear cells, taken after pregnancy. CDR3 DNA: TGTGCCATCAGTGACCTTGTAAGCGGGTTGGATGAGCAGTTCTTC. It yields the protein CAISDLVSGLDEQFF.